This TCR beta chain was profiled in a study of response to subunit inactivated influenza vaccine. Study-wide results and caveats: Only a handful of new T cells, the authors suggested, are recruited with each seasonal influenza vaccination.

Only a few counts were recorded for this clonotype. Its antigen remains unidentified. TCRdb passed the RT-PCR reads through MiXCR, listing each CDR3 protein once. Of roughly 670,000 distinct CDR3 sequences in the sample, 12% to 15% were seen once. The V gene end was trimmed by 8 bases and the J gene end by 5 bases; junction bases not matched to a gene: 7. The CDR3 is made up of 15 amino acids. The chain carries TRBV12-3 or TRBV12-4 and TRBJ2-1, with 12 bases fitting TRBD2. The sequence derives from a man between 50 and 59 years old who received an inactivated influenza vaccine. The sample in question was PBMCs from blood, obtained roughly 2 weeks before vaccination. CDR3 bases: TGTGCCAGCGGTCTAGCGGGGGGGTTCAACAATGAGCAGTTCTTC. Its translation: CASGLAGGFNNEQFF.